This TCR beta chain was identified in a study of neoadjuvant nivolumab and ipilimumab in lung cancer (dated by TCRdb to 2018 to 2020). For the wider study: Nivolumab was given at 3 mg/kg intravenously on days 1, 15 and 29, and the combination arm added ipilimumab 1 mg/kg on day 1 only. The major pathologic response (MPR) rate in the intention-to-treat population in each study arm was designated as the primary trial endpoint. The trial treated under 50 patients with operable NSCLC: about 23 were randomized to nivolumab monotherapy and 21 to nivolumab plus ipilimumab. The study compared TCR repertoires in pretherapy (baseline) peripheral blood with TCR repertoires in tumors resected at surgery after neoadjuvant immune checkpoint blockade. Matched pretherapy and resected tumor pairs were analyzed for seven patients: four treated with nivolumab and three with nivolumab plus ipilimumab.

From cysteine to phenylalanine, the CDR3 is 16 amino acids long. Of all the DNA, just the CDR3 is kept, 48 bases in frame from base 1. Trimming costs V 5 bases and J 0 bases, and their ends lie 16 bases apart. From a lookup of the germline V gene, CDR1 and CDR2 are SGHTA and FQGNSA. The library was obtained by the immunoSEQ multiplex PCR assay. For the original study's pipeline: Richness and clonality were used to summarize the repertoires, and clones that significantly expanded or contracted between pre- and post-therapy samples were identified. TCRdb limited this immuneACCESS table to in-frame rearrangements with V and J called. A share of clones is missing; checked studies link under half to unresolved V genes, and the rest is unexplained. V, J and clone size derive from that table, while D and trimming were established from the DNA sequence. The sample records 9,100 or so clones, roughly 80% of which are singletons. Together, the top ten hold roughly 3.1% of the sample.

This specimen's time point label, interpreted: at surgical resection after neoadjuvant nivolumab +/- ipilimumab. Samples were obtained from the phase 2 randomized NEOSTAR trial, in which neoadjuvant nivolumab or nivolumab plus ipilimumab followed by surgery was tested in operable NSCLC. Broader findings and caveats from the paper: TCR richness and clonality were greater in resected tumors than in tumor-adjacent uninvolved lung, and increases were seen in more dual-therapy-treated tumors. TCR richness in pretherapy blood showed a positive correlation with richness in tumors resected after neoadjuvant therapy (Spearman R of about 0.82). A small number of samples underwent TCR sequencing. From pretherapy to surgery, tumor T-cell richness and clonality increased in three of three dual-therapy tumors but in only two of four nivolumab-treated tumors. No significant correlation was found between TCR clonality and pathologic tumor regression, and only a single major-pathologic-response sample was available for the analysis of TCR clonality versus pathologic tumor regression.

A note on this clone: It has no known antigen specificity. Per-base quality was not reported, and no clone a single base away is much larger than it.

This receptor was obtained from an adult with non-small cell lung cancer. The sample here was tumor tissue, taken after neoadjuvant nivolumab, alone or with ipilimumab, at or shortly before surgery. The chain was built from TRBV7-2 and TRBJ1-1, with no D gene named confidently. The CDR3 reads as follows: CASSTRRTGVNTEAFF. The bases read TGTGCCAGCAGCACCAGACGGACTGGGGTGAACACTGAAGCTTTCTTT.